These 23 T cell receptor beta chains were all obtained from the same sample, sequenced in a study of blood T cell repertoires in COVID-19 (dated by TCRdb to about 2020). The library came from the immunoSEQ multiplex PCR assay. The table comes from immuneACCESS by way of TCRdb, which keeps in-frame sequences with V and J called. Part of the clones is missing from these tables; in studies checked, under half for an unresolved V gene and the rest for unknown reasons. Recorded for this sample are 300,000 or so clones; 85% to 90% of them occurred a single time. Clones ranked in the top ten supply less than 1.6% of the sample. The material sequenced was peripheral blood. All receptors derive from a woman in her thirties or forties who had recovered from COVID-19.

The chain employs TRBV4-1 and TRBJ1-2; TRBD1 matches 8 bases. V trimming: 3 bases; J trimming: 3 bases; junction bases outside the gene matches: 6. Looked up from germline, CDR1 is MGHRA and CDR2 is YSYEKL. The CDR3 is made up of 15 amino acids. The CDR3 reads CASSQSGTGDYGYTF. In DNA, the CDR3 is TGCGCCAGCAGCCAGAGCGGGACAGGCGACTATGGCTACACCTTC.

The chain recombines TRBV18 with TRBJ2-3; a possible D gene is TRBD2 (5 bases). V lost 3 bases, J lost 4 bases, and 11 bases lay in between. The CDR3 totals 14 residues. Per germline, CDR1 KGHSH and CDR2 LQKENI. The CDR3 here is CASSPRQEADTQYF. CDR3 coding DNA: TGTGCCAGCTCACCTAGGCAGGAGGCAGATACGCAGTATTTT. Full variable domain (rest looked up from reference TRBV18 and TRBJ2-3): NAGVMQNPRHLVRRRGQEARLRCSPMKGHSHVYWYRQLPEEGLKFMVYLQKENIIDESGMPKERFSAEFPKEGPSILRIQQVVRGDSAAYFCASSPRQEADTQYFGPGTRLTVL.

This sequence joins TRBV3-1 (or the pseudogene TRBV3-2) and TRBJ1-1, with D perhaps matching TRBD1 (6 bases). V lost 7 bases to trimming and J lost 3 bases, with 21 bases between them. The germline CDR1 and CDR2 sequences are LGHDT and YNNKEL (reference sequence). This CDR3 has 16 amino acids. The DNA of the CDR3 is TGTGCCAGCACCCGAACGGGGGGGGCTCGACACACTGAAGCTTTCTTT. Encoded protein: CASTRTGGARHTEAFF.

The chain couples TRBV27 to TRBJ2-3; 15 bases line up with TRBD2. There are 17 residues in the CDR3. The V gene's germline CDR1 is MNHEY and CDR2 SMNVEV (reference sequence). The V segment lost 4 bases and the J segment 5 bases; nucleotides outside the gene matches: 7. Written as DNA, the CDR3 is TGTGCCAGCAGTTCCGGACTAGCGGGGGGGCGCGGAGATACGCAGTATTTT. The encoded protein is CASSSGLAGGRGDTQYF.

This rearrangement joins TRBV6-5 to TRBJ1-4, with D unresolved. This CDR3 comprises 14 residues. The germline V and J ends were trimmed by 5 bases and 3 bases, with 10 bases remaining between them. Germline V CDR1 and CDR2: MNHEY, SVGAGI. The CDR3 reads CASSITAANEKLFF. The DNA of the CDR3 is TGTGCCAGCAGTATCACGGCGGCTAATGAAAAACTGTTTTTT.

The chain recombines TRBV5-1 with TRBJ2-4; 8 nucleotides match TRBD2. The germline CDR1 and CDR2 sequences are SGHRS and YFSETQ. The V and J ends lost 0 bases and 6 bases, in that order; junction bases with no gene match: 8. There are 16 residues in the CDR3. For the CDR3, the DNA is TGCGCCAGCAGCTTGGCCCGGGGGGGCGGTGGAAACATTCAGTACTTC. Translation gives CASSLARGGGGNIQYF.

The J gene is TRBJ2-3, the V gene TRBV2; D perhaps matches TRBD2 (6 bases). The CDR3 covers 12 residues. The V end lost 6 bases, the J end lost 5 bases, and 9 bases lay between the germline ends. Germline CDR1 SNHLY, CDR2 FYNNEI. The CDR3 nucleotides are TGTGCCAGCAGGTCGGAGGGAGATACGCAGTATTTT. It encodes CASRSEGDTQYF.

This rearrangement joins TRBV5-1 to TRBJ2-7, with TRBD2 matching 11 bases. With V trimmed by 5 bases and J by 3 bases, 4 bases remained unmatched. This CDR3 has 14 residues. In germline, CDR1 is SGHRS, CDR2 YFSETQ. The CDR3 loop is CASRVTSGVYEQYF. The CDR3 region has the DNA TGCGCCAGCAGGGTGACTAGCGGGGTCTACGAGCAGTACTTC. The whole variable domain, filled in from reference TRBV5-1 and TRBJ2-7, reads KAGVTQTPRYLIKTRGQQVTLSCSPISGHRSVSWYQQTPGQGLQFLFEYFSETQRNKGNFPGRFSGRQFSNSRSEMNVSTLELGDSALYLCASRVTSGVYEQYFGPGTRLTVT.

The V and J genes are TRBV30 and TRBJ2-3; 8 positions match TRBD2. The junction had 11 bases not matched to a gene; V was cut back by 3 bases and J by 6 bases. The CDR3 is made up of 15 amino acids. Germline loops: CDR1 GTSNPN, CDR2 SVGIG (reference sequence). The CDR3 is CAWSSLGRGVDTQYF. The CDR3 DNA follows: TGTGCCTGGAGCAGCTTAGGGCGGGGGGTTGATACGCAGTATTTT.

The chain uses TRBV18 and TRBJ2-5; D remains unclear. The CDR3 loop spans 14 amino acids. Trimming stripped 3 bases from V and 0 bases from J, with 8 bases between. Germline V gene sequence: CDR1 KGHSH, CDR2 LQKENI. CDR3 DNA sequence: TGTGCCAGCTCACCCTCTAGAGACCAAGAGACCCAGTACTTC. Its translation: CASSPSRDQETQYF.

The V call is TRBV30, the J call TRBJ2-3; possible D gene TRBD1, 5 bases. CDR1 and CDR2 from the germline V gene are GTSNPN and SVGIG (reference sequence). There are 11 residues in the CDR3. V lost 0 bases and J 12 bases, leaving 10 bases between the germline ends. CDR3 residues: CAWSVGEAQYF. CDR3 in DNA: TGTGCCTGGAGTGTAGGGGAAGCCCAGTATTTT.

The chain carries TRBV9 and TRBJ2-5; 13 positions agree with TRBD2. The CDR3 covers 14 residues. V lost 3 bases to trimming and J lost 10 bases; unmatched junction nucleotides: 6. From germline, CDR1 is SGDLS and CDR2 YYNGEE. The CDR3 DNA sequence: TGTGCCAGCAGCGCCGTCACTAGCGGGGGGGTCCAGTACTTC. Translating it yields CASSAVTSGGVQYF.

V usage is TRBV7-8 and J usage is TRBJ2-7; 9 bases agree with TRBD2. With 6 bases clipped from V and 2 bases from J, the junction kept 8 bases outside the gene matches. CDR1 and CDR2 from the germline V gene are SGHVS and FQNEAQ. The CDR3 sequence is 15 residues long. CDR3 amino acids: CASRPTSGFTYEQYF. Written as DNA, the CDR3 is TGTGCCAGCAGACCCACTAGCGGGTTCACCTACGAGCAGTACTTC.

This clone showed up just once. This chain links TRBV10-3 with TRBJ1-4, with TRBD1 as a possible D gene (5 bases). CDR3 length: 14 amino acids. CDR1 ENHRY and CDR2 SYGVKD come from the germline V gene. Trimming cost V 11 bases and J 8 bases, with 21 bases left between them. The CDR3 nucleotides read TGTGCCTTAAGCTCTGGAAGGGGCAGGGAAAAACTGTTTTTT. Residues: CALSSGRGREKLFF.

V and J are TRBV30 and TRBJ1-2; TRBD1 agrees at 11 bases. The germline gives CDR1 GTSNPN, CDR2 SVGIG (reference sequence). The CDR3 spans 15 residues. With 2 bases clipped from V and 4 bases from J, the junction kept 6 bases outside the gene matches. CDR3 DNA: TGTGCCTGGAGTAGCGGGACAGGGGGAATCTATGGCTACACCTTC. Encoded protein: CAWSSGTGGIYGYTF.

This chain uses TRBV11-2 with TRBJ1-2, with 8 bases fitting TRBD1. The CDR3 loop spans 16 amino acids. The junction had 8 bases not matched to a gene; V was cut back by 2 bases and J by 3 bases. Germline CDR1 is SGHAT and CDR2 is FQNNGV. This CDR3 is CASSLLGQGADYGYTF. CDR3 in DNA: TGTGCCAGCAGCTTATTGGGGCAGGGGGCGGACTATGGCTACACCTTC. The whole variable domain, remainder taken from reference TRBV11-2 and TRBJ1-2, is EAGVAQSPRYKIIEKRQSVAFWCNPISGHATLYWYQQILGQGPKLLIQFQNNGVVDDSQLPKDRFSAERLKGVDSTLKIQPAKLEDSAVYLCASSLLGQGADYGYTFGSGTRLTVV.

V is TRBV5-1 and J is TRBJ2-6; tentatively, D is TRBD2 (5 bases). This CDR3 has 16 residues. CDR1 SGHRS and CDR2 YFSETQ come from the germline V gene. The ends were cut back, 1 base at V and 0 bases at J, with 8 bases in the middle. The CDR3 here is CASSLQRFSGANVLTF. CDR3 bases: TGCGCCAGCAGCTTGCAGCGGTTCTCTGGGGCCAACGTCCTGACTTTC.

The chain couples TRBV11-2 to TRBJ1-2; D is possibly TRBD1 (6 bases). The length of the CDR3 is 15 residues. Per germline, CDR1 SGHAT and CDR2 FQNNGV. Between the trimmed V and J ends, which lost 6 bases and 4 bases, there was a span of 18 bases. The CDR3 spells CASSPSGQNLYGYTF. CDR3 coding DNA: TGTGCCAGCAGTCCCAGTGGACAGAATCTCTATGGCTACACCTTC.

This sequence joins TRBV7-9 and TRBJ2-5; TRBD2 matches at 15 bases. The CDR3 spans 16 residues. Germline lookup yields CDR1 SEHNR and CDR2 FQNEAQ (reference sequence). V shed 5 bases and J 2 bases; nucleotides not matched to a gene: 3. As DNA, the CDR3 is TGTGCCAGCAGCCATGGGACTAGCGGGGGGCAAGAGACCCAGTACTTC. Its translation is CASSHGTSGGQETQYF.

CDR3 sequence: CSVDWGDEQYF. The CDR3 DNA sequence: TGCAGCGTTGATTGGGGGGACGAGCAGTACTTC. This chain links TRBV29-1 with TRBJ2-7, with D possibly TRBD2 on 6 matching bases. The CDR3 has 11 residues. V lost 3 bases and J 5 bases, leaving 8 bases between the germline ends. From germline, CDR1 is SQVTM and CDR2 ANQGSEA.

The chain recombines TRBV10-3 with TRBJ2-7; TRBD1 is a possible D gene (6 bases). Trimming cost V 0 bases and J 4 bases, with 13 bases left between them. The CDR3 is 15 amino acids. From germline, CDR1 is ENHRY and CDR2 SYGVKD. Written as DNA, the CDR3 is TGTGCCATCAGTGAGTCGAGGACAGACACTTACGAGCAGTACTTC. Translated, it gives CAISESRTDTYEQYF.

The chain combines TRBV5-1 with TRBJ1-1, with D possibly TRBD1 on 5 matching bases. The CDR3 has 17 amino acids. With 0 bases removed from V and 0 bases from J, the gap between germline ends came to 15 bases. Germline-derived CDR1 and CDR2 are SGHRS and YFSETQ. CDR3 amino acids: CASSLEAQGRMNTEAFF. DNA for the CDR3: TGCGCCAGCAGCTTGGAGGCTCAGGGCCGCATGAACACTGAAGCTTTCTTT.

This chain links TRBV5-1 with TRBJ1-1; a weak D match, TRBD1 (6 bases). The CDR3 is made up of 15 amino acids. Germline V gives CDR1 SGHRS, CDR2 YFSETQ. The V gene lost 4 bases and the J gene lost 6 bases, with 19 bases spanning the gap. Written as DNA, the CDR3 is TGCGCCAGCAGCCTGACTCCGGGACATAAATCTGAAGCTTTCTTT. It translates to CASSLTPGHKSEAFF. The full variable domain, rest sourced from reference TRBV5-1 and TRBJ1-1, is KAGVTQTPRYLIKTRGQQVTLSCSPISGHRSVSWYQQTPGQGLQFLFEYFSETQRNKGNFPGRFSGRQFSNSRSEMNVSTLELGDSALYLCASSLTPGHKSEAFFGQGTRLTVV.